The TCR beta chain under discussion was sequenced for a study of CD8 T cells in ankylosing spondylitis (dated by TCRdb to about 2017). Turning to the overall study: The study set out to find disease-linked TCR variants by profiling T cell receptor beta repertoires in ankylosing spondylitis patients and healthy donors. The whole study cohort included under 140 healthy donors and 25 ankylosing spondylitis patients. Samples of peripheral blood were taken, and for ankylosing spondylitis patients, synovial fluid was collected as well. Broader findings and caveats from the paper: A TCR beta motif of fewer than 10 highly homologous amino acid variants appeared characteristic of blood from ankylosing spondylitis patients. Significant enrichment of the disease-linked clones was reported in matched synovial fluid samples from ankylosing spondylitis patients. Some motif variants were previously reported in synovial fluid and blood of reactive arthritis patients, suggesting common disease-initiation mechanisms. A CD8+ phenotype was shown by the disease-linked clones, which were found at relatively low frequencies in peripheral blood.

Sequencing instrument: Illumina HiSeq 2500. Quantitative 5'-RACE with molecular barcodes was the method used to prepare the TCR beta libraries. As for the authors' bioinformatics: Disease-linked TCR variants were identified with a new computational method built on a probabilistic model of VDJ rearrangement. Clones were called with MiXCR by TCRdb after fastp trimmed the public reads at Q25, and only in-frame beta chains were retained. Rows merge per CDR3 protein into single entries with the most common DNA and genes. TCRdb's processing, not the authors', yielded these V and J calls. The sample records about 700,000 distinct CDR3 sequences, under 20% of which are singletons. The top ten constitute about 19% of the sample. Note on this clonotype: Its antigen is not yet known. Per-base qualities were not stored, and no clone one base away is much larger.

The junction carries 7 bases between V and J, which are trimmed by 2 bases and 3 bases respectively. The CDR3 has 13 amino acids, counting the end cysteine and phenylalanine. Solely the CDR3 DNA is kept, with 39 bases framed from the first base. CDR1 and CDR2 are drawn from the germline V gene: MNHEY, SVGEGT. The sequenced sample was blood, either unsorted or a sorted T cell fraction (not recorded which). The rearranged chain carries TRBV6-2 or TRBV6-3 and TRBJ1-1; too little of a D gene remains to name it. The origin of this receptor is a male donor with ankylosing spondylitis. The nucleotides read TGTGCCAGCAGTTACCTGGTACACACTGAAGCTTTCTTT. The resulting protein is CASSYLVHTEAFF.